These T cell receptor beta chains were read from a single sample in a study of identical twins. TCRdb reprocessed the 5' RACE reads with MiXCR, giving one entry per CDR3 protein. Of roughly 1,500,000 distinct CDR3 sequences in the sample, less than 40% were seen once. Source material: cord blood. These receptors all come from a newborn girl in good health. Each CDR3 is given with its conserved first and last residue. The D gene is left open where the match is weak. Expanded clones get a size class; other rows say once, few or many, or leave the size out.

>.|many|TRBV9|TRBJ2-7
TGTGCCAGCAGCGTAGATGACAACTCCTACGAGCAGTACTTC
CASSVDDNSYEQYF
>.|.|TRBV12-3/TRBV12-4|TRBJ2-1
TGTGCCAGCAGTTCCTACCGCCAAGAGACCCAGTTCTTC
CASSSYRQETQFF
>.|few|TRBV18|TRBJ2-3
TGTGCCAGCTCAACTAGGTTCACAGATACGCAGTATTTT
CASSTRFTDTQYF
>.|few|TRBV12-3/TRBV12-4|TRBJ1-1
TGTGCCAGCAGTTTGCAGGGTTGGGCTGAAGCTTTCTTT
CASSLQGWAEAFF
>.|.|TRBV20-1|TRBJ2-1
TGCAGTGCTAGAGGGGTTCACTCCTACAATGAGCAGTTCTTC
CSARGVHSYNEQFF
>TRBD2|few|TRBV19|TRBJ2-1
TGTGCCAGTAGTTCAATAGCGGGAGGGAGGAATGAGCAGTTCTTC
CASSSIAGGRNEQFF
>.|.|TRBV12-5|TRBJ2-7
TGTGCTAGTGGTTCAACTCCGGGACACCGAGGCGAGCAGTACTTC
CASGSTPGHRGEQYF
>.|few|TRBV7-2|TRBJ2-7
TGTGCCAGCAGCTTAGCGCTGGGACGCCGCTACGAGCAGTACTTC
CASSLALGRRYEQYF
>.|.|TRBV6-1|TRBJ2-7
TGTGCCAGCAGTGAAGAAGGCAACTACGAGCAGTACTTC
CASSEEGNYEQYF
>.|.|TRBV5-6|TRBJ1-2
TGTGCCTGCAGCTTGGCCTCCTATGGCTACACCTTC
CACSLASYGYTF
>TRBD2|few|TRBV11-2|TRBJ2-4
TGTGCCAGCAGTTCCTTAGCGGGGGGGCTAGTTCGGTACTTC
CASSSLAGGLVRYF
>TRBD2|.|TRBV5-1|TRBJ2-7
TGCGCCAGCAGGTTGTTGGGACTAAGCCGCAATGAGCAGTACTTC
CASRLLGLSRNEQYF
>TRBD1|many|TRBV6-2/TRBV6-3|TRBJ2-7
TGTGCCAGCAGTTACCCTGACAGGGCGACCTACGAGCAGTACTTC
CASSYPDRATYEQYF
>TRBD2|.|TRBV27|TRBJ2-6
TGTGCCAGCACCGCCAAGCTAGCGGCCGGATCTGGGGCCAACGTCCTGACTTTC
CASTAKLAAGSGANVLTF
>.|few|TRBV4-2|TRBJ2-1
TGTGCCAGCAGCCAAGACCCGTCAACGTACAGCGGCAATGAGCAGTTCTTC
CASSQDPSTYSGNEQFF